This record looks at one TCR beta chain sequence and its context. The clone's antigen remains unknown. No much larger clonotype is one base removed from it; base qualities were not supplied. The germline ends are 4 bases apart after V is trimmed by 6 bases and J by 2 bases. The CDR3 starts with the cysteine, ends with the phenylalanine, and has 12 residues. Of the read, only the CDR3 DNA is kept; its 36 bases are in frame from base 1. Based on the germline V gene, the CDR1 and CDR2 sequences are MRHNA and SNTAGT. These data are taken from a study of T cells in Graves' hyperthyroidism and ophthalmopathy (dated by TCRdb to the late 2010s). Regarding the complete study: Peripheral blood samples were taken at the time of initial diagnosis, prior to any treatment. The 85 to 100 discovery patients were divided at random into training and test sets in a 7:3 ratio. Prospective prediction of ophthalmopathy was tested in an independent validation cohort of fewer than 20 hyperthyroidism patients and 15 to 17 patients who later progressed to ophthalmopathy. To identify distinguishing TCR V-J signatures, a discovery cohort of roughly 100 patients was used, comprising 40 to 45 with Graves' ophthalmopathy and around 57 with stable Graves' hyperthyroidism. After blood sampling, hyperthyroidism patients were treated with methimazole at a starting dose of 30 mg daily, and ophthalmopathy patients were treated with high-dose intravenous methylprednisolone. In addition, the study compared T-cell repertoires in thyroid tissue and in blood from five to seven Graves' hyperthyroidism patients. According to the paper, TCR Vbeta CDR3 sequencing was carried out on some 140 peripheral blood samples, which came from fewer than 50 ophthalmopathy, 80 or so hyperthyroidism and around 17 progressor patients. Results and caveats for the whole study, not just this receptor: In validation, the model predicted progression to ophthalmopathy a median of about 6 months before onset, with roughly 70% sensitivity and roughly 72% specificity. No statistical method was used to set the sample size in advance, and investigators knew the group allocation. In cross-validation, a model built on a 13 V-J signature told ophthalmopathy apart from stable hyperthyroidism with less than 90% sensitivity and roughly 82% specificity, and in testing the same model reached 80%/75%. Most expanded thyroid clonotypes (frequency above 0.001) were also detected in blood, a finding suggesting that blood repertoires may reflect thyroid immune responses.

In the ophthalmopathy patients, disease was moderately to severely active, with a Clinical Activity Score of 3 or more, a NOSPECS grade of 4 or more, and a duration of less than 3 months. Any patient with an uncontrolled infection, another autoimmune disease, pregnancy or lactation was excluded. Clinical symptoms, serum thyroxine and TRAb, thyroid ultrasound, and orbital computed tomography formed the basis for the diagnoses. PBMCs were separated from 8 to 10 ml of fresh peripheral blood using Ficoll-Paque density gradient centrifugation. Total RNA was extracted with Trizol reagent, and quality was checked on an Agilent 2100 Bioanalyzer. TCR beta CDR3 regions were amplified from RNA transcripts. The TCR CDR3 was subjected to a first round of RT-PCR using the HTBI primer set and the Qiagen OneStep RT-PCR kit. The libraries were constructed in a second round of multiplex PCR and then size-selected and purified. The libraries were sequenced on an Illumina HiSeq2000 using paired-end 100 bp reads. The original pipeline was this. Raw data were processed with SOAPnuke, discarding reads with adapters, uncalled bases, mean Phred below 15, or no exact constant-primer or identifier match. COPE v1.2.5 was used to merge high-quality paired reads, and clonotypes were defined as unique nucleotide sequences. MiTCR v1.1 was used to align clonotypes to the IMGT TRBV, TRBD and TRBJ reference segments. Only V-J combinations with frequency above 0.0001, covering approximately 99% of repertoires, were analysed. The TCS score was defined as F50 (clonal expansion) divided by E x V (chaos), with BLOSUM62-based TCRdist calculated between CDR3 peptides within each V-J. Welch's t-statistics and random forest reduced 514 V-J features to 10 to 15, which were used in a naive Bayes classifier (R e1071). The public reads were reprocessed in TCRdb via fastp at Q25 and MiXCR, keeping in-frame beta chains. Identical CDR3 protein sequences are pooled into one entry, listed with their most common genes and DNA. The V and J calls were not made by the authors but by TCRdb's processing. The table for this sample lists roughly 280,000 distinct CDR3 sequences; about 20% of them were counted only once. The biggest ten clones account for around 60% of the sample.

The TCR originated in a man aged 30-40 years with Graves' ophthalmopathy. The sequenced material came from blood. This receptor chain uses TRBV6-4 and TRBJ2-2, with no confident D gene call. In nucleotide form, the sequence is TGTGCCAGCAGAGACAACACCGGGGAGCTGTTTTTT. Its amino acids are CASRDNTGELFF.